A selection of T cell receptor beta chains follows, all from one sample in a study of T-cell reconstitution after alpha-beta-depleted transplantation in children. TCRdb re-derived calls from the PCR reads in MiXCR, one entry per CDR3 protein. The sample comprises 350,000 to 450,000 distinct CDR3 sequences, 13% of which are singletons, and roughly 4.5% rests with the top ten. This specimen was PBMCs, taken from the stem cell graft. These receptors were collected from a human donor who donated a stem cell graft to a child with Fanconi anemia. Each CDR3 is given with its conserved first and last residue. Each record gives: CDR3 length, D gene, clone size, V gene, J gene, CDR3 DNA, CDR3 protein. D genes are given only for firm matches. The size entry is marked missing in some rows and otherwise reads once, few, many or a size class.

>13|.|.|TRBV7-2|TRBJ2-3
TGTGCCAGCAGCGTAACAGACACAGATACGCAGTATTTT
CASSVTDTDTQYF
>16|TRBD1|.|TRBV25-1|TRBJ1-2
TGTGCCAGCAGTGAATTGGGACAGGTGGTTCCCTATGGCTACACCTTC
CASSELGQVVPYGYTF
>15|.|.|TRBV6-1|TRBJ2-2
TGTGCCAGCACCCCTCACCCGGGGTACGCCGGGGAGCTGTTTTTT
CASTPHPGYAGELFF
>17|TRBD2|.|TRBV5-1|TRBJ2-1
TGCGCCAGCAGCCCGGGACTAGCGGGGAGCTCCTACAATGAGCAGTTCTTC
CASSPGLAGSSYNEQFF
>14|TRBD2|many|TRBV29-1|TRBJ2-5
TGCAGCGTTGACGCGGGACTAGCGGGGGAGGAACAGTACTTC
CSVDAGLAGEEQYF
>14|.|.|TRBV20-1|TRBJ1-3
TGCAGTGCTATGGGGGCTAGGGCTGGAAACACCATATATTTT
CSAMGARAGNTIYF
>15|.|many|TRBV5-1|TRBJ1-1
TGCGCCAGCAGTCTCCGGGGGGACCCAGACACTGAAGCTTTCTTT
CASSLRGDPDTEAFF
>12|.|few|TRBV7-9|TRBJ2-3
TGTGCCAGCAGCTCGCGCATGAATACGCAGTATTTT
CASSSRMNTQYF
>13|.|.|TRBV3-1|TRBJ2-7
TGTGCCAGCAGCCAACCAGGTCCATACGAGCAGTACTTC
CASSQPGPYEQYF
>13|.|.|TRBV25-1|TRBJ1-2
TGTGCCAGCAGTGGGACAACCAACTATGGCTACACCTTC
CASSGTTNYGYTF
>13|.|many|TRBV10-3|TRBJ1-5
TGTGCCATCAGTGAGTCGGATATTCAGCCCCAGCATTTT
CAISESDIQPQHF
>13|.|.|TRBV4-1|TRBJ2-7
TGCGCCAGCAGCCAAGCGGGGGACTACGAGCAGTACTTC
CASSQAGDYEQYF
>12|.|few|TRBV2|TRBJ2-1
TGTGCCAGCACCAGCTCCTACAATGAGCAGTTCTTC
CASTSSYNEQFF
>16|TRBD2|.|TRBV5-1|TRBJ2-5
TGCGCCAGCAGCTTAACTAGCGGGGGGGCCGTGGAGACCCAGTACTTC
CASSLTSGGAVETQYF